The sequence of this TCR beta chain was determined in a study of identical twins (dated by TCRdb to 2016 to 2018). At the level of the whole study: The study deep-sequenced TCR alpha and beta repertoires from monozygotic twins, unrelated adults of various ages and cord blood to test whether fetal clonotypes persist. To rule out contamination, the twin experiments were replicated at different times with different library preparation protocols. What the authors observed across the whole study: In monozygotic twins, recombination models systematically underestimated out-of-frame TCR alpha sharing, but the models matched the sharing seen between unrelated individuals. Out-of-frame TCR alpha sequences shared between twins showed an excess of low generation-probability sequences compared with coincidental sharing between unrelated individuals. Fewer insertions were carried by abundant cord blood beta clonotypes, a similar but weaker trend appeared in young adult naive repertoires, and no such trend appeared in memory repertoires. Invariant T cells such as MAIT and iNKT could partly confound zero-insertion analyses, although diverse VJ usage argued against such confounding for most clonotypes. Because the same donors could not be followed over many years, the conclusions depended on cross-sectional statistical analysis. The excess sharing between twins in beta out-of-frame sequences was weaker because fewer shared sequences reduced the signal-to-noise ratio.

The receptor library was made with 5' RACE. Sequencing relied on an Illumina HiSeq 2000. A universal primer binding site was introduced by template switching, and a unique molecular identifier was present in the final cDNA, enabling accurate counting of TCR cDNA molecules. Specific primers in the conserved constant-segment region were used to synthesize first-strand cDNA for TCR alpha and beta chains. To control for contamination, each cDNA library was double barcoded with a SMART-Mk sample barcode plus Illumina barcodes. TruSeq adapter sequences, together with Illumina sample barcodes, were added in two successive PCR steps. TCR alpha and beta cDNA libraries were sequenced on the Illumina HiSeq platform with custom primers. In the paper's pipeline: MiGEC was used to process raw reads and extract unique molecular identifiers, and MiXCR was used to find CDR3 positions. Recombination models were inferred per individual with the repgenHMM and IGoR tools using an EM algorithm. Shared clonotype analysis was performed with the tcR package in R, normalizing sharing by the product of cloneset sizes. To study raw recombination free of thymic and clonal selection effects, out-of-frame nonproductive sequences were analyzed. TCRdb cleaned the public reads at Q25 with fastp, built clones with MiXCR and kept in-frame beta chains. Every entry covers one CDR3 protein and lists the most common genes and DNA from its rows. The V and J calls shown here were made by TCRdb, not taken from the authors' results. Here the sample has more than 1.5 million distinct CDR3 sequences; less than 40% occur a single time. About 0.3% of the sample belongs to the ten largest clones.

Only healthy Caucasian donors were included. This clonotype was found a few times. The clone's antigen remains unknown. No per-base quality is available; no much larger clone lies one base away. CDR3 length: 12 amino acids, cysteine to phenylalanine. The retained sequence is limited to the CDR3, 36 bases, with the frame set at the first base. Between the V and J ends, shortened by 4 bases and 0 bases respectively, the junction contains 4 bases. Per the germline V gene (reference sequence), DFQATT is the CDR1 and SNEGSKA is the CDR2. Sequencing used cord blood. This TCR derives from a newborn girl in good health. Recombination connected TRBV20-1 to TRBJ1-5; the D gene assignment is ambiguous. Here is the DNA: TGCAGTGCTATGGATAGCAATCAGCCCCAGCATTTT. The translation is CSAMDSNQPQHF.